The rows below give T cell receptor beta chains drawn from one sample of a study of control samples from healthy donors and cancer patients. Clones were sequenced by immunoSEQ multiplex PCR, and TCRdb holds only the in-frame ones, with some missing. The profile shows under 200,000 clones, roughly 94% of them singletons. The sequencing sample was made of blood. The receptor source for this set is a woman aged 35 to 49 in good health. CDR3s include the opening cysteine and the closing phenylalanine or tryptophan. A D gene is named only where the DNA matches it firmly. The size field is filled for only some rows; it gives once, few, many or a size class.

D	V	J	size	DNA	CDR3
NA	TRBV18	TRBJ2-7	NA	TGTGCCAGCTCACCACCGGGTTTGGGGCTCTCCTACGAGCAGTACTTC	CASSPPGLGLSYEQYF
NA	TRBV2	TRBJ1-3	NA	TGTGCCAGCAGTATTCTCGGAGGGTTGTCTGGAAACACCATATATTTT	CASSILGGLSGNTIYF
NA	TRBV11-2	TRBJ2-1	NA	TGTGCCAGCAGCTTAGGAGGGGGGGCAAAAAATGAGCAGTTCTTC	CASSLGGGAKNEQFF
TRBD1	TRBV18	TRBJ1-5	NA	TGTGCCAGCTCACCCGGGACAGGTTCCAATCAGCCCCAGCATTTT	CASSPGTGSNQPQHF
NA	TRBV30	TRBJ2-5	NA	TGTGCCTGGCAGGGGTTTTTTGAGACCCAGTACTTC	CAWQGFFETQYF
NA	TRBV4-1	TRBJ2-7	NA	TGCGCCAGCAGCCAAGAGGGTACAACGGGACAACCCTACGAGCAGTACTTC	CASSQEGTTGQPYEQYF
TRBD1	TRBV27	TRBJ1-2	NA	TGTGCCAGCAGTCCGACAGGGAGCAACGGTGGGTACACCTTC	CASSPTGSNGGYTF
NA	TRBV7-9	TRBJ1-5	NA	TGTGCCAGCAGCTACACCCAGGTCGGGGGGTATAGCAATCAGCCCCAGCATTTT	CASSYTQVGGYSNQPQHF
NA	TRBV28	TRBJ1-5	once	TGTGCCAGCAGTCAGCGGACTCGTTTGGGGCAGCCCCAGCATTTT	CASSQRTRLGQPQHF
NA	TRBV5-8	TRBJ2-2	once	TGTGCCAGCTCCAAGGAGGGGACGAACACCGGGGAGCTGTTTTTT	CASSKEGTNTGELFF
NA	TRBV4-3	TRBJ2-3	NA	TGCGCCAGCAGCCAAGTAGGGGGAGACGGCCGAGCTAATACGCAGTATTTT	CASSQVGGDGRANTQYF
NA	TRBV12-3/TRBV12-4	TRBJ1-1	NA	TGTGCCAGCAGTTTCCGGGAGGGCACTGAAGCTTTCTTT	CASSFREGTEAFF
TRBD1	TRBV30	TRBJ1-5	NA	TGTGCCTGGAGTTTCGGGACAGGGCCTTTTCAGCCCCAGCATTTT	CAWSFGTGPFQPQHF
NA	TRBV4-3	TRBJ2-2	once	TGCGCCAGCAGCCAAGATTTCAGGGGTGCCGGGGAGCTGTTTTTT	CASSQDFRGAGELFF
TRBD2	TRBV7-9	TRBJ2-7	NA	TGTGCCAGCAGCCCCCTAGCGGTGTCCTACGAGCAGTACTTC	CASSPLAVSYEQYF
NA	TRBV7-2	TRBJ1-2	NA	TGTGCCAGCAGCTTAACACCCGGGGACTATGGCTACACCTTC	CASSLTPGDYGYTF
TRBD1	TRBV6-1	TRBJ1-1	once	TGTGCCAGCAGTGAGCCTCCGACAGGGGATGAAGCTTTCTTT	CASSEPPTGDEAFF
NA	TRBV7-2	TRBJ1-5	NA	TGTGCCAGCAGCTTAGGTGGGGGCCCCAATCAGCCCCAGCATTTT	CASSLGGGPNQPQHF
NA	TRBV19	TRBJ1-6	NA	TGTGCCAGTAGTATTTATGACAGTATCGGTTCACCCCCCCACTTT	CASSIYDSIGSPPHF
NA	TRBV28	TRBJ1-2	NA	TGTGCCAGCAGTTTAGAGGGACGGCCTAACTATGGCTACACCTTC	CASSLEGRPNYGYTF
NA	TRBV7-2	TRBJ1-5	once	TGTGCCAGCAGCTTATGGGCCGGGGGTGGCAATCAGCCCCAGCATTTT	CASSLWAGGGNQPQHF
NA	TRBV27	TRBJ1-2	many	TGTGCCAGCAGTTTAGGTCCCGCAGCGAACTATGGCTACACCTTC	CASSLGPAANYGYTF
TRBD1	TRBV6-5	TRBJ1-2	NA	TGTGCCATCTCACAGGGGGCGTTCGGCTACACCTTC	CAISQGAFGYTF
NA	TRBV7-3	TRBJ2-5	once	TGTGCCAGCAGCTTCGGTCTAGCTACCACTGAAGAGACCCAGTACTTC	CASSFGLATTEETQYF
NA	TRBV30	TRBJ1-3	NA	TGTGCCTCGCGAACAGCTGGAAACACCATATATTTT	CASRTAGNTIYF
TRBD1	TRBV29-1	TRBJ2-3	NA	TGCAGCGCTTTGACAGGGGTAGATACGCAGTATTTT	CSALTGVDTQYF
TRBD1	TRBV4-2	TRBJ1-5	NA	TGTGCCAGCAGCCGGGGCACAGGGGTCTATAGCAATCAGCCCCAGCATTTT	CASSRGTGVYSNQPQHF
NA	TRBV4-2	TRBJ1-2	NA	TGTGCCAGCAGCCAAGATCAGTTCGCCTTTTATGGCTACACCTTC	CASSQDQFAFYGYTF
TRBD1	TRBV9	TRBJ2-3	NA	TGTGCCAGCAGCGTAGCACCAAGAACAGGGGCCAACACAGATACGCAGTATTTT	CASSVAPRTGANTDTQYF
NA	TRBV2	TRBJ1-2	NA	TGTGCCAGCAGTGAAGTCCAGGGCCGGGGCTATGGCTACACCTTC	CASSEVQGRGYGYTF
NA	TRBV13	TRBJ1-5	NA	TGTGCCAGCAGCTTAGGCAGAATGCGCAATCAGCCCCAGCATTTT	CASSLGRMRNQPQHF
NA	TRBV7-9	TRBJ2-7	NA	TGTGCCAGCAGCTTAAGTTTCTCCGAGCAGTACTTC	CASSLSFSEQYF
TRBD2	TRBV9	TRBJ2-3	NA	TGTGCCAGCAGCCTCCTAGCGGTACGCACAGATACGCAGTATTTT	CASSLLAVRTDTQYF
NA	TRBV11-2	TRBJ2-3	NA	TGTGCCAGCAGCTTAAGGGGGGGGTCGCCAGATACGCAGTATTTT	CASSLRGGSPDTQYF
NA	TRBV25-1	TRBJ2-2	NA	TGTGCCAGCAGTGAAGGCTCCCGGGGGATTGGCGGGGAGCTGTTTTTT	CASSEGSRGIGGELFF
NA	TRBV6-2/TRBV6-3	TRBJ2-1	once	TGTGCCAGCAGTGGAAGAGGTGAGCAGTTCTTC	CASSGRGEQFF
NA	TRBV3-1/TRBV3-2	TRBJ1-1	NA	TGTGCCAGCAGCCGGGGACGGGCGGCCTGGAACACTGAAGCTTTCTTT	CASSRGRAAWNTEAFF